The clone carrying this TCR beta chain was counted a few times. No antigen is known for it. TCRdb recomputed calls from the reads with MiXCR, one row per CDR3 protein. The sample lists tens of thousands of distinct CDR3 sequences, around 18% seen once, with 55% to 65% in the top ten. Germline V gene sequence: CDR1 MNHEY, CDR2 SMNVEV (reference sequence). CDR3 length: 14 amino acids. Between the trimmed V and J ends, which lost 5 bases and 0 bases, there was a span of 8 bases. This entry is derived from a study of T cell repertoires in cytomegalovirus infection. About the research overall: Indications came from public TCR beta signatures; they pointed to CMV infection and to a matching HLA type.

This chain uses TRBV27 with TRBJ1-5, with D unresolved. The sample in question was CD8+ T cells from cultured PBMCs, obtained from culture after CMV antigen stimulation. The origin of this receptor is a human donor in good health (CMV status not recorded). Some clones in this sample may be carry-over from other donors' samples. CDR3 sequence reads: CASSPLYSNQPQHF. The CDR3 DNA is TGTGCCAGCAGTCCACTATATAGCAATCAGCCCCAGCATTTT.